Shown below are 32 T cell receptor beta chains from a single sample sequenced in a study of cytomegalovirus exposure and HLA in healthy donors. The PCR employed 60 Vbeta primers together with 13 Jbeta primers. TCRdb's copy holds only in-frame clones and misses some; the assay was immunoSEQ multiplex PCR. This table lists more than 200,000 clones. The sample consisted of PBMCs. These TCRs come from a woman aged 25-40 years in good health and CMV-seropositive.

The chain employs TRBV5-1 and TRBJ2-1; TRBD2 might be the D (6 bases). The CDR3 has 13 amino acids. The V gene lost 4 bases and the J gene lost 5 bases, with 10 bases spanning the gap. Germline V gene lookup returns CDR1 SGHRS and CDR2 YFSETQ. CDR3 nucleotide sequence: TGCGCCAGCAGCGCTGGACTAAACAATGAGCAGTTCTTC. Amino acid sequence: CASSAGLNNEQFF.

The chain is built from TRBV15 and TRBJ1-3, with a possible D match to TRBD1 (6 bases). V was trimmed by 5 bases and J by 0 bases, leaving 11 bases between them. This CDR3 has 15 residues. Germline CDR1 reads LNHNV; CDR2 reads YYDKDF (reference sequence). CDR3 loop: CATSPRGNSGNTIYF. CDR3 bases: TGTGCCACCAGCCCGAGGGGGAACTCTGGAAACACCATATATTTT.

The chain couples TRBV15 to TRBJ2-7; D unclear. V gave up 0 bases and J gave up 2 bases, with 8 bases separating them. Germline lookup yields CDR1 LNHNV and CDR2 YYDKDF (reference sequence). The length of the CDR3 is 14 residues. The CDR3 DNA follows: TGTGCCACCAGCAGAGATCGCAACACCTACGAGCAGTACTTC. Encoded protein: CATSRDRNTYEQYF.

The chain uses TRBV11-2 and TRBJ1-1; the D is unclear. This CDR3 comprises 14 residues. Trimming removed 3 bases at V and 4 bases at J, with 12 bases between. Germline-derived CDR1 and CDR2 are SGHAT and FQNNGV. The CDR3 nucleotides are TGTGCCAGCAGCTTGGACCGGGGTCGCACTGAAGCTTTCTTT. Translated, it gives CASSLDRGRTEAFF. Variable domain in full (rest from reference TRBV11-2 and TRBJ1-1): EAGVAQSPRYKIIEKRQSVAFWCNPISGHATLYWYQQILGQGPKLLIQFQNNGVVDDSQLPKDRFSAERLKGVDSTLKIQPAKLEDSAVYLCASSLDRGRTEAFFGQGTRLTVV.

The chain joins TRBV7-8 to TRBJ1-5; TRBD1 aligns across 12 bases. Unmatched junction bases numbered 7, after V lost 3 bases and J lost 7 bases. CDR3 length: 16 residues. The germline V gene encodes CDR1 SGHVS and CDR2 FQNEAQ. Here the CDR3 DNA reads TGTGCCAGCAGCTTGCACGGGACAGGGGGCCGGCAGCCCCAGCATTTT. This gives the protein CASSLHGTGGRQPQHF.

The genes are TRBV4-3 and TRBJ2-3; D call uncertain. CDR1 is LGHNA and CDR2 is YSLEER in the germline V gene. The CDR3 consists of 14 residues. V lost 1 base, J lost 2 bases, and 7 bases lay in between. The CDR3 DNA reads TGCGCCAGCAGCCAAGGGCTAGTCACAGATACGCAGTATTTT. This translates into CASSQGLVTDTQYF.

V usage is TRBV4-2 and J usage is TRBJ1-2; 8 nucleotides match TRBD1. The CDR3 spans 19 residues. Germline trimming cut 1 base from V and 4 bases from J; bases unmatched to any gene: 17. Germline values: CDR1 LGHNA, CDR2 YNFKEQ. This CDR3 reads CASSQVGRTGITIPYGYTF. In DNA form, the CDR3 reads TGTGCCAGCAGCCAAGTGGGCCGGACAGGGATCACAATTCCCTATGGCTACACCTTC.

This chain uses TRBV5-4 with TRBJ2-3, with 11 bases matching TRBD2. The CDR3 contains 17 residues. V shed 0 bases, J shed 2 bases, and the junction held 5 bases outside the gene matches. Germline CDR1 and CDR2: SGHNT and YYREEE (reference sequence). For the CDR3, the DNA is TGTGCCAGCAGCTTGGTTCTAGCGGGGGGACTCACAGATACGCAGTATTTT. Its translation: CASSLVLAGGLTDTQYF.

As concerns this clone: Different DNA sequences within this sample yield the same CDR3. V is TRBV28 and J is TRBJ1-1; 7 bases align to TRBD1. V trimming: 7 bases; J trimming: 9 bases; junction bases outside the gene matches: 14. The germline gives CDR1 MDHEN, CDR2 SYDVKM. This CDR3 contains 14 residues. The CDR3 spells CASTIPTGSHQAFF. The CDR3 coding sequence is TGTGCCAGCACAATTCCGACAGGGTCCCACCAAGCTTTCTTT.

This chain uses TRBV5-1 with TRBJ2-5, with D perhaps matching TRBD2 (5 bases). Trimming shortened V by 0 bases and J by 5 bases, and 14 bases separated the two germline ends. Germline loops: CDR1 SGHRS, CDR2 YFSETQ. CDR3 length equals 15 residues. The CDR3 sequence: CASSLDREGGETQYF. CDR3 sequence (DNA): TGCGCCAGCAGCTTGGACCGGGAAGGCGGGGAGACCCAGTACTTC. Filled out from reference TRBV5-1 and TRBJ2-5, the complete variable domain reads KAGVTQTPRYLIKTRGQQVTLSCSPISGHRSVSWYQQTPGQGLQFLFEYFSETQRNKGNFPGRFSGRQFSNSRSEMNVSTLELGDSALYLCASSLDREGGETQYFGPGTRLLVL.

The rearrangement joins TRBV9 to TRBJ1-2; the D gene is possibly TRBD1 (6 bases). Germline CDR1 reads SGDLS; CDR2 reads YYNGEE. Between the trimmed V and J ends, which lost 4 bases and 5 bases, there was a span of 12 bases. The CDR3 loop spans 13 amino acids. The CDR3 nucleotides read TGTGCCAGCAGCACGACGGACAGTTATGGCTACACCTTC. Its protein is CASSTTDSYGYTF.

The chain recombines TRBV11-2 with TRBJ1-1; D remains ambiguous. V shed 3 bases and J shed 2 bases, with 10 bases lying between them. The CDR3 loop spans 14 amino acids. Germline V gene sequence: CDR1 SGHAT, CDR2 FQNNGV. The CDR3 is CASSFTGINTEAFF. The CDR3, as DNA: TGTGCCAGCAGCTTTACCGGGATAAACACTGAAGCTTTCTTT.

The gene calls are TRBV15 and TRBJ2-1, with D perhaps matching TRBD1 (6 bases). This CDR3 region has 15 residues. Trimming cost V 1 base and J 9 bases, with 16 bases left between them. Germline CDR1 reads LNHNV; CDR2 reads YYDKDF (reference sequence). CDR3 nucleotide sequence: TGTGCCACCAGCAGAGGACAGGCCCCCTCCTCTGAGCAGTTCTTC. Amino acids: CATSRGQAPSSEQFF.

The chain combines TRBV7-9 with TRBJ2-6; the D is unclear. Germline values: CDR1 SEHNR, CDR2 FQNEAQ (reference sequence). Trimming pared 8 bases from V and 2 bases from J, leaving 13 bases between. The CDR3 length is 15 residues. For the CDR3, the DNA is TGTGCCAGCGACTTCCAAGGTGCTGGGGCCAACGTCCTGACTTTC. It codes for CASDFQGAGANVLTF.

The chain is built from TRBV28 and TRBJ1-6, with D possibly matching TRBD1 (5 bases). The CDR3 runs 16 residues. The germline gives CDR1 MDHEN, CDR2 SYDVKM. The V end lost 1 base, the J end lost 5 bases, and 12 bases lay between the germline ends. CDR3 residues: CASSLSLGQNNSPLHF. CDR3 in DNA: TGTGCCAGCAGTTTATCCCTAGGACAAAATAATTCACCCCTCCACTTT. The entire variable domain, with the rest obtained from reference TRBV28 and TRBJ1-6, is as follows: DVKVTQSSRYLVKRTGEKVFLECVQDMDHENMFWYRQDPGLGLRLIYFSYDVKMKEKGDIPEGYSVSREKKERFSLILESASTNQTSMYLCASSLSLGQNNSPLHFGNGTRLTVT.

The chain uses TRBV19 and TRBJ2-7; D gene ambiguous. The germline V gene has CDR1 LNHDA and CDR2 SQIVND (reference sequence). CDR3 length equals 16 residues. Trimming shortened V by 5 bases and J by 3 bases, and 20 bases separated the two germline ends. The CDR3 DNA reads as TGTGCCAGTAGTCGCACAGCAGTTGGCCCCATCTACGAGCAGTACTTC. It is translated as CASSRTAVGPIYEQYF.

The V gene is TRBV9, the J gene TRBJ1-3; 7 nucleotides line up with TRBD1. The junction had 11 bases not matched to a gene; V was cut back by 4 bases and J by 4 bases. CDR3 length: 16 residues. Germline CDR1 reads SGDLS; CDR2 reads YYNGEE. The chain's CDR3 is CASSPQQGFVGNTIYF. CDR3 coding DNA: TGTGCCAGCAGCCCGCAACAGGGGTTCGTAGGAAACACCATATATTTT.

The chain combines TRBV4-3 with TRBJ2-5; a weak D match, TRBD2 (6 bases). The J call may be mistaken, given a closer DNA end match to TRBJ2-7. From germline, CDR1 is LGHNA and CDR2 YSLEER. CDR3 length: 15 amino acids. In nucleotides, the CDR3 is TGCGCCAGCAGCCAAGGGCACGGGAGTCGATACGAGCAGTACTTC. Protein product: CASSQGHGSRYEQYF.

The chain links TRBV9 to TRBJ1-4, with a tentative D call TRBD1 (6 bases). This CDR3 has 14 residues. Looked up from germline, CDR1 is SGDLS and CDR2 is YYNGEE. V lost 4 bases, J lost 8 bases, and 15 bases lay in between. CDR3 coding DNA: TGTGCCAGCAGCTCGGTACAGGGTAGGGAAAAACTGTTTTTT. It yields the protein CASSSVQGREKLFF.

The chain carries TRBV2 and TRBJ1-1, with D possibly being TRBD1 (5 bases). Germline V gene lookup returns CDR1 SNHLY and CDR2 FYNNEI. With 3 bases removed from V and 7 bases from J, the gap between germline ends came to 12 bases. This CDR3 has 13 residues. CDR3: CASSEGRAIEAFF. The CDR3 region has the DNA TGTGCCAGCAGTGAGGGCAGGGCCATTGAAGCTTTCTTT.

The V gene is TRBV5-1, the J gene TRBJ2-1; 7 bases are shared with TRBD2. The CDR3 totals 14 residues. Germline V lookup: CDR1 SGHRS, CDR2 YFSETQ. V gave up 4 bases and J gave up 4 bases; unmatched junction bases: 5. CDR3 in amino acids: CASSHGEGYNEQFF. The DNA of the CDR3 is TGCGCCAGCAGCCACGGGGAGGGTTACAATGAGCAGTTCTTC.

The chain employs TRBV10-1 and TRBJ1-5; D might be TRBD1 (6 bases). The CDR3 is made up of 13 amino acids. The ends were cut back, 3 bases at V and 7 bases at J, with 10 bases in the middle. Germline loops: CDR1 WNHNN, CDR2 SYGVQD (reference sequence). The CDR3 nucleotides are TGCGCCAGCAGTGATGACAGGCGGCAGCCCCAGCATTTT. Translation: CASSDDRRQPQHF.

The rearrangement joins TRBV10-1 to TRBJ2-2; the match to TRBD1 covers 10 bases. The V gene's germline CDR1 is WNHNN and CDR2 SYGVQD (reference sequence). V was pared by 6 bases and J by 4 bases, with 11 bases of the junction left unmatched. The CDR3 spans 17 residues. CDR3 DNA: TGCGCCAGCAGCCCTAGAACCGGGACAGGGGCCACCGGGGAGCTGTTTTTT. Amino acids: CASSPRTGTGATGELFF.

The gene calls are TRBV6-1 and TRBJ1-4; TRBD1 matches at 7 bases. CDR3 length: 14 amino acids. With V trimmed by 10 bases and J by 4 bases, 9 bases remained unmatched. Germline CDR1 reads MNHNS; CDR2 reads SASEGT. This CDR3 is CAIKWAGGNEKLFF. CDR3 sequence (DNA): TGTGCCATCAAATGGGCAGGGGGTAATGAAAAACTGTTTTTT.

This chain connects TRBV6-1 to TRBJ1-4; no reliable D call. Germline CDR1 and CDR2: MNHNS and SASEGT. CDR3 length: 16 amino acids. V was pared by 0 bases and J by 2 bases, with 10 bases between. CDR3: CASSEAVLVTNEKLFF. CDR3 nucleotides: TGTGCCAGCAGTGAAGCGGTACTCGTGACTAATGAAAAACTGTTTTTT.

The rearrangement links TRBV15 to TRBJ2-1, with TRBD1 matching over 10 bases. J lost 7 bases, V lost 0 bases, and 6 bases had no gene match. This CDR3 contains 16 residues. Germline CDR1 and CDR2: LNHNV and YYDKDF (reference sequence). The CDR3 region is CATSREGLDRGNEQFF. The CDR3 region has the DNA TGTGCCACCAGCAGAGAGGGTTTGGACAGGGGGAATGAGCAGTTCTTC. Drawing the rest from reference TRBV15 and TRBJ2-1, the complete variable domain is DAMVIQNPRYQVTQFGKPVTLSCSQTLNHNVMYWYQQKSSQAPKLLFHYYDKDFNNEADTPDNFQSRRPNTSFCFLDIRSPGLGDTAMYLCATSREGLDRGNEQFFGPGTRLTVL.

The CDR3 region is CASSARDRGFIYEQYF. The CDR3 DNA reads as TGTGCCAGCAGTGCCCGGGACAGGGGGTTTATCTACGAGCAGTACTTC. This chain uses TRBV28 with TRBJ2-7; 11 nucleotides align to TRBD1. After removal of 5 bases from V and 3 bases from J, the junction contained 9 bases not matched to a gene. The CDR3 is made up of 16 amino acids. The germline CDR1 and CDR2 sequences are MDHEN and SYDVKM.

The chain employs TRBV11-3 and TRBJ1-1; tentatively, D is TRBD1 (5 bases). V gave up 4 bases and J gave up 4 bases, with 13 bases separating them. Germline V gene data show CDR1 as SGHNT and CDR2 as YENEEA. The CDR3 is 14 amino acids. CDR3 DNA sequence: TGTGCCAGCAGCTCAGGGTATCAAGGCACTGAAGCTTTCTTT. Encoded protein: CASSSGYQGTEAFF.

The chain has TRBV6-1 and TRBJ1-2; tentative D call: TRBD1 (5 bases). Germline assignment: CDR1 MNHNS and CDR2 SASEGT. The V and J ends lost 4 bases and 7 bases respectively, with 19 bases between them. The CDR3 covers 15 residues. The DNA of the CDR3 is TGTGCCAGCAGTGCGCTCAGGGAGGGTCTGTCTGGCTACACCTTC. Its protein is CASSALREGLSGYTF.

This chain uses TRBV2 with TRBJ1-2, with 9 bases that match TRBD1. The CDR3 consists of 13 residues. Losses at the gene ends were 6 bases for V and 6 bases for J; bases not matched to a gene: 5. The germline gives CDR1 SNHLY, CDR2 FYNNEI. The CDR3 sequence is CASRTGQGHGYTF. The CDR3 bases are TGTGCCAGCAGGACGGGACAGGGCCATGGCTACACCTTC. Complete variable domain (other parts from reference TRBV2 and TRBJ1-2): EPEVTQTPSHQVTQMGQEVILRCVPISNHLYFYWYRQILGQKVEFLVSFYNNEISEKSEIFDDQFSVERPDGSNFTLKIRSTKLEDSAMYFCASRTGQGHGYTFGSGTRLTVV.

V and J are TRBV29-1 and TRBJ2-4; tentative D call: TRBD1 (5 bases). V lost 7 bases, J lost 3 bases, and 16 bases lay in between. CDR1 and CDR2 (germline): SQVTM, ANQGSEA. There are 14 residues in the CDR3. CDR3 sequence (DNA): TGCAGCGCTGAGCAGGGTTGGGGCAAAAACATTCAGTACTTC. Its translation: CSAEQGWGKNIQYF.

The chain has TRBV27 and TRBJ2-7; no clear D. The CDR3 covers 10 residues. Germline values: CDR1 MNHEY, CDR2 SMNVEV (reference sequence). V was trimmed by 8 bases and J by 2 bases, leaving 4 bases between them. The DNA for the CDR3 is TGTGCCAGCGGCCCCTACGAGCAGTACTTC. It is translated as CASGPYEQYF.